This T cell receptor beta chain was sequenced during a study of human T cells and chemical hapten exposure. General study findings and limits: With DPC sensitization, TCRs exceeding 1 in 1000 frequency showed no change.

Time point: healthy volunteer bleed at 6 weeks. The study extracted total RNA from unfractionated whole blood. This clonotype has just a few counts. Its antigen is not known. What the library attached to individual cDNA molecules were unique molecular identifiers. As processed by the authors: The number of TCRs in each sample had a median of approximately 96,000 and spanned about 20,000 to 690,600. TCRdb fed the RACE reads into MiXCR, producing one record per CDR3 protein. It is TCRdb's table, rather than the study itself, that gives the V and J calls and clone size. Among 50,000 to 70,000 distinct CDR3 sequences listed, under 7.5% were seen once. The CDR3 runs 12 residues. With 2 bases removed from V and 6 bases from J, the gap between germline ends came to 5 bases.

This TCR came from a female donor in good health. Some clones in this sample may be carry-over from other donors' samples. Sequenced input: whole blood. The chain is built from TRBV12-3 or TRBV12-4 and TRBJ2-1; D remains unclear. This chain's CDR3 is CASSLSLNEQFF. CDR3 DNA: TGTGCCAGCAGTTTAAGCCTCAATGAGCAGTTCTTC.